Below, one T cell receptor (beta chain) is given with its context. This CDR3 is 15 amino acids long. The J segment lost 5 bases and the V segment lost 0 bases, leaving 6 bases of the junction unmatched. Germline V lookup: CDR1 GTSNPN, CDR2 SVGIG (reference sequence). The data originate from a study of cytomegalovirus exposure and HLA in healthy donors. This PCR relied on a set of 60 Vbeta primers and 13 Jbeta primers. This table comes from immunoSEQ multiplex PCR, and its TCRdb copy is limited to in-frame clones, with some not included. The sample totals 45,000 to 55,000 clones. This TCR came from a woman between 50 and 59 years old in good health and CMV-seropositive. This chain uses TRBV30 with TRBJ2-1; 8 positions agree with TRBD2. The material sequenced was PBMCs. CDR3 residues: CAWSVSGGRNNEQFF. CDR3 in DNA: TGTGCCTGGAGTGTATCCGGCGGGAGGAACAATGAGCAGTTCTTC.